A selection of T cell receptor beta chains follows, all from one sample in a study of blood T cell repertoires in COVID-19. Measured with immunoSEQ multiplex PCR; TCRdb has only the in-frame clones, and not every one. This sample has 200,000 or so clones, with about four fifths found just once. The material sequenced was peripheral blood. The receptors here all came from a woman aged 80 or older with COVID-19, enrolled during active disease. Each CDR3 is given with its conserved first and last residue. The D gene is left open where the match is weak. Some rows mark clone size as missing; the rest say once, few, many or name a class of expanded clone.

v_call	clone_size	j_call	d_call	cdr3_nt	cdr3_aa
TRBV12-3/TRBV12-4	.	TRBJ2-7	TRBD1	TGTGCCAGCAGTTTCTGGACAGGCTACGAGCAGTACTTC	CASSFWTGYEQYF
TRBV6-5	.	TRBJ1-1	.	TGTGCCAGCAGCGTAACAATAGAAGCTTTCTTT	CASSVTIEAFF
TRBV4-2	few	TRBJ2-3	TRBD2	TGTGCCAGCAGCCAAGATATCCTAGCGGGGCCGACAGATACGCAGTATTTT	CASSQDILAGPTDTQYF
TRBV7-3	few	TRBJ1-4	TRBD1	TGTGCCAGCAGCCCAGGGGGTCGGGAAAAACTGTTTTTT	CASSPGGREKLFF
TRBV18	.	TRBJ1-4	.	TGTGCCAGCTCATCTTTCTCGACAGAGCTAAATGAAAAACTGTTTTTT	CASSSFSTELNEKLFF
TRBV2	once	TRBJ1-2	.	TGTGCCAGCAGTGAACCGGGAGTAAACTATGGCTACACCTTC	CASSEPGVNYGYTF
TRBV5-1	.	TRBJ2-3	.	TGCGCCAGCAGCTTGCAAGGCGGGAGCACAGATACGCAGTATTTT	CASSLQGGSTDTQYF
TRBV19	.	TRBJ1-4	TRBD1	TGTGCCAGTAGCTCTGGACAGGGTGATAATGAAAAACTGTTTTTT	CASSSGQGDNEKLFF
TRBV28	once	TRBJ1-1	TRBD1	TGTGCCAGCAGTTCCGGGACAGGTACTTTCTTT	CASSSGTGTFF
TRBV9	.	TRBJ1-6	.	TGTGCCAGCAGCCCCGCGGGGAATTCACCCCTCCACTTT	CASSPAGNSPLHF